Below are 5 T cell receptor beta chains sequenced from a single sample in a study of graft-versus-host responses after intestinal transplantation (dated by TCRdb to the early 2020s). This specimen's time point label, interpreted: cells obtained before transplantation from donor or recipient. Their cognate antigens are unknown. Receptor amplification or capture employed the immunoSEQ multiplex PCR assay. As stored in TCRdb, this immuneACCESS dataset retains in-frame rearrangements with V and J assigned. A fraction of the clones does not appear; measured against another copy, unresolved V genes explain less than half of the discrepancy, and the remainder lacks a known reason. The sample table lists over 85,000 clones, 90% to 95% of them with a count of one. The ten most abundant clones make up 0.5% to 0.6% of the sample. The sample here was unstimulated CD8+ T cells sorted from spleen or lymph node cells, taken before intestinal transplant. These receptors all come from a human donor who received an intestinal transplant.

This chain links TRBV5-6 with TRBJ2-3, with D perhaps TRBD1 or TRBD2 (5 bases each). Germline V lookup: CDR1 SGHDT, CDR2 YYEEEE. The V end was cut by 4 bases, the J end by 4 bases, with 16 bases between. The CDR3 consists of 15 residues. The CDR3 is CASSVGVGLSDTQYF. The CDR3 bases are TGTGCCAGCAGCGTGGGGGTGGGGTTGTCAGATACGCAGTATTTT.

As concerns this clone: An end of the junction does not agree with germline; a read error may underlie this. The CDR3: CASSYSGREERNF. The CDR3 DNA is TGTGCCAGCAGTTACTCGGGGCGGGAGGAGAGGAACTTC. The chain has TRBV6-6 and TRBJ2-7, with 8 bases aligning to TRBD2. Germline V CDR1 and CDR2: MNHNY, SVGAGI (reference sequence). The CDR3 extends over 13 amino acids.

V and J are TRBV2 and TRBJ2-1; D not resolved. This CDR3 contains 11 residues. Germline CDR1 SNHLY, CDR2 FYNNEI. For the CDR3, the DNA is TGTGCGGCCCTCTCCTACAATGAGCAGTTCTTC. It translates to CAALSYNEQFF. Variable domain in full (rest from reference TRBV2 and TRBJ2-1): EPEVTQTPSHQVTQMGQEVILRCVPISNHLYFYWYRQILGQKVEFLVSFYNNEISEKSEIFDDQFSVERPDGSNFTLKIRSTKLEDSAMYFCAALSYNEQFFGPGTRLTVL.

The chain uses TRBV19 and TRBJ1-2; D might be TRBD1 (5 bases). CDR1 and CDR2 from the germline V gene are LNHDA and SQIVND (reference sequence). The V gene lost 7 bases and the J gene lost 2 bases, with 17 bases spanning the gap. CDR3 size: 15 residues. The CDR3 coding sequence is TGTGCCAGTACCATCGAAGCGGGGCGGAACTATGGCTACACCTTC. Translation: CASTIEAGRNYGYTF.

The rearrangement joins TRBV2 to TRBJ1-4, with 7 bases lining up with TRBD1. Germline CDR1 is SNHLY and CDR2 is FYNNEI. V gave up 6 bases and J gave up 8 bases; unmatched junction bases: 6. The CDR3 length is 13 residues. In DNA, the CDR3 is TGTGCCAGCAGCCTAAGCAGGGGGGAAAAACTGTTTTTT. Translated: CASSLSRGEKLFF.